One T cell receptor beta chain is described in this entry. The clone's antigen remains unknown. No quality values exist for individual bases; no much larger clone is one base distant. This entry belongs to a study of technical replicates of blood from a handful of donors (dated by TCRdb to 2016 to 2017). Library preparation was by the immunoSEQ multiplex PCR assay. TCRdb holds this immuneACCESS table with in-frame rearrangements only. Some clones are missing; in checked studies, unresolved V genes explain under half, and the rest has no known cause. This sample has 83,000 or so clones in its table, and around nine tenths of those were observed once. The top ten constitute 0.25% of the sample. The TCR originated in a human donor in good health. The sequenced sample consisted of T cells isolated from PBMCs.

At the DNA level, the sequence is TGTGCCAGCAGTTACTTAACAGGGCAGGGCTACACCTTC. This is translated as CASSYLTGQGYTF. The sequence joins TRBV6-5 to TRBJ1-2; TRBD1 could be the D gene, as 6 bases match. There are 13 amino acids in the CDR3, from cysteine to phenylalanine inclusive. Only the CDR3 DNA stays, 39 bases, in frame from base 1. According to the germline V gene, CDR1 reads MNHEY and CDR2 reads SVGAGI. The germline ends are 11 bases apart after V is trimmed by 1 base and J by 8 bases.